This TCR beta chain was captured in a study of cytomegalovirus exposure and HLA in healthy donors. Primers included in the PCR were 60 Vbeta and 13 Jbeta primers. Data came from immunoSEQ multiplex PCR; TCRdb stores just in-frame clones and leaves some out. This sample has roughly 110,000 clones, with approximately 70% found just once. V lost 3 bases and J lost 0; bases outside the gene matches: 8. Germline V lookup: CDR1 SGDLS, CDR2 YYNGEE. This CDR3 comprises 18 residues. Nominal health characterized the donors when sampled, though unrecorded immune exposures were likely. This receptor was obtained from a woman aged 25 to 39 in good health and CMV-seronegative. V gene TRBV9 combines with J gene TRBJ2-2, with 10 bases lining up with TRBD1. The specimen sequenced was PBMCs. CDR3 DNA sequence: TGTGCCAGCAGCGAGATGGGACAGGGGACATCGAACACCGGGGAGCTGTTTTTT. Encoded protein: CASSEMGQGTSNTGELFF.